One and the same sample provided the 26 T cell receptor beta chains below, sequenced in a study of response to subunit inactivated influenza vaccine (dated by TCRdb to the late 2010s). The library was made by RT-PCR. Sequencing was carried out with an Illumina HiSeq 2500. Using fastp at Q25 and MiXCR, TCRdb reprocessed the public reads and kept productive beta chains. Rows merge per CDR3 protein into single entries with the most common DNA and genes. This sample lists about 700,000 distinct CDR3 sequences; approximately 13% were detected once. Around 6.5% of the sample is taken by the ten largest. The source material was PBMCs from blood, sampled roughly 15 days before vaccination. The receptor set was obtained from a man aged 45 to 65 who received an inactivated influenza vaccine. Donor details come from another sample of the same person, matched by shared clones.

Only a few counts were recorded for this clonotype. The chain couples TRBV5-5 to TRBJ2-5; TRBD1 is a possible D gene (6 bases). This CDR3 has 16 amino acids. Trimming took off 4 bases at V and 6 bases at J, with 22 bases between the two ends. Germline V lookup: CDR1 SGHKS, CDR2 YYEKEE (reference sequence). The CDR3 DNA reads as TGTGCCAGCAGCACCAGGACAGTCGGGGAAGGCCAGACCCAGTACTTC. Its protein product is CASSTRTVGEGQTQYF.

This clonotype has only a few counts. The J gene is TRBJ2-5, the V gene TRBV10-2; no clear D gene. The CDR3 contains 14 residues. The germline V gene has CDR1 WSHSY and CDR2 SAAADI. Trimming stripped 2 bases from V and 2 bases from J, with 9 bases between. The DNA of the CDR3 is TGCGCCAGCAGTGAGACGTGGAATCAAGAGACCCAGTACTTC. Its protein product is CASSETWNQETQYF.

This clonotype was counted at least ten times. This chain connects TRBV7-2 to TRBJ2-1; perhaps TRBD2 as D (6 bases). Trimming stripped 3 bases from V and 8 bases from J, with 17 bases between. Germline CDR1 is SGHTA and CDR2 is FQGNSA. CDR3 size: 15 residues. The CDR3 sequence is CASSLNGRLVDEQFF. CDR3 in DNA: TGTGCCAGCAGCTTGAACGGGAGACTAGTAGATGAGCAGTTCTTC.

In its sample, this clonotype was seen a few times. The V call is TRBV3-1, the J call TRBJ1-2; D not certain. CDR1 is LGHDT, CDR2 YNNKEL, per germline (reference sequence). The V end was cut by 3 bases, the J end by 4 bases, with 18 bases between. The CDR3 is 16 amino acids. The chain's CDR3 is CASSQPGSWEPYGYTF. The CDR3 DNA follows: TGTGCCAGCAGCCAGCCCGGGTCCTGGGAGCCCTATGGCTACACCTTC.

The rearrangement links TRBV7-9 to TRBJ2-2; D is ambiguous. V was shortened by 5 bases and J by 4 bases, with 8 bases between the two germline ends. CDR1 and CDR2 (germline): SEHNR, FQNEAQ (reference sequence). There are 13 residues in the CDR3. The CDR3 bases are TGTGCCAGCAGCCAATATAGCACCGGGGAGCTGTTTTTT. Its translation is CASSQYSTGELFF.

At least ten counts were recorded for this clonotype. The rearrangement joins TRBV11-2 to TRBJ2-1; 16 bases fit TRBD2. The germline gives CDR1 SGHAT, CDR2 FQNNGV. With 5 bases clipped from V and 7 bases from J, the junction kept 11 bases outside the gene matches. There are 18 residues in the CDR3. DNA for the CDR3: TGTGCCAGCAGCCCTGTCCCGGGACTAGCGGGGGGGCAAAATGAGCAGTTCTTC. This encodes CASSPVPGLAGGQNEQFF.

This clonotype has ten or more counts. V and J are TRBV15 and TRBJ2-7; D is ambiguous. The germline V and J ends were trimmed by 0 bases and 4 bases, with 7 bases remaining between them. The CDR3 is 13 amino acids. Germline V lookup: CDR1 LNHNV, CDR2 YYDKDF (reference sequence). The CDR3 sequence: CATSRDLRYEQYF. The CDR3 DNA follows: TGTGCCACCAGCAGAGATTTAAGATACGAGCAGTACTTC. Drawing the rest from reference TRBV15 and TRBJ2-7, the complete variable domain is DAMVIQNPRYQVTQFGKPVTLSCSQTLNHNVMYWYQQKSSQAPKLLFHYYDKDFNNEADTPDNFQSRRPNTSFCFLDIRSPGLGDTAMYLCATSRDLRYEQYFGPGTRLTVT.

V gene TRBV20-1 combines with J gene TRBJ2-2; no reliable D call. The CDR3 has 15 residues. Per the germline V gene, CDR1 is DFQATT and CDR2 is SNEGSKA (reference sequence). Between the trimmed V and J ends, which lost 0 bases and 4 bases, there was a span of 12 bases. For the CDR3, the DNA is TGCAGTGCTAGAGATCACAAGGGTTTCACCGGGGAGCTGTTTTTT. Residues: CSARDHKGFTGELFF.

The J gene is TRBJ2-1, the V gene TRBV5-1, with TRBD1 matching over 9 bases. The CDR3 spans 15 residues. V shed 0 bases and J 10 bases; nucleotides not matched to a gene: 8. Per the germline V gene, CDR1 is SGHRS and CDR2 is YFSETQ. The CDR3: CASSLAGTGYKEQFF. The DNA for the CDR3 is TGCGCCAGCAGCTTGGCCGGGACAGGGTATAAGGAGCAGTTCTTC.

V is TRBV20-1 and J is TRBJ1-2; TRBD1 might be the D (5 bases). Germline loops: CDR1 DFQATT, CDR2 SNEGSKA (reference sequence). V was pared by 3 bases and J by 4 bases, with 12 bases between. The length of the CDR3 is 13 residues. The DNA of the CDR3 is TGCAGTGCTAGCTCCTGGGGCGGCTATGGCTACACCTTC. Protein: CSASSWGGYGYTF.

V and J are TRBV20-1 and TRBJ1-4; D not resolved. Germline V gives CDR1 DFQATT, CDR2 SNEGSKA (reference sequence). This CDR3 comprises 12 residues. Trimming removed 3 bases from V and 3 bases from J, with 5 bases in between. The CDR3 spells CSARGSNEKLFF. The CDR3 DNA reads as TGCAGTGCTAGGGGATCTAATGAAAAACTGTTTTTT.

CDR3 nucleotide sequence: TGCGCCAGCAGCTCCGGAGCGGGCCTTGCAACTAATGAAAAACTGTTTTTT. This codes for CASSSGAGLATNEKLFF. J is TRBJ1-4 and V is TRBV5-1; no firm D call. The germline V gene encodes CDR1 SGHRS and CDR2 YFSETQ. This CDR3 region has 17 residues. V gave up 3 bases and J gave up 0 bases, with 15 bases separating them.

This clonotype has a handful of counts. CDR3 nucleotides: TGTGCCAGCAGCTTTACCGGGACTAGTCCCGAGCAGTACTTC. Protein: CASSFTGTSPEQYF. This chain links TRBV7-2 with TRBJ2-7; TRBD2 aligns across 8 bases. Germline CDR1 and CDR2: SGHTA and FQGNSA. This CDR3 has 14 amino acids. The junction had 7 bases not matched to a gene; V was cut back by 3 bases and J by 6 bases.

On this clonotype itself: An end of the junction does not agree with germline; a read error may underlie this. The gene calls are TRBV14 and TRBJ2-2; D might be TRBD2 (5 bases). This CDR3 comprises 15 residues. CDR1 and CDR2 (germline): SGHDN, FVKESK. CDR3 region: CATSQDYLNTGELFF. In DNA form, the CDR3 reads TGTGCCACCAGCCAAGACTACCTGAACACCGGGGAGCTGTTTTTT. Full variable domain (rest looked up from reference TRBV14 and TRBJ2-2): EAGVTQFPSHSVIEKGQTVTLRCDPISGHDNLYWYRRVMGKEIKFLLHFVKESKQDESGMPNNRFLAERTGGTYSTLKVQPAELEDSGVYFCATSQDYLNTGELFFGEGSRLTVL.

This clonotype has only a few counts. The chain employs TRBV3-1 and TRBJ2-3; 8 bases map to TRBD2. V gave up 0 bases and J gave up 2 bases; unmatched junction bases: 4. CDR1 and CDR2 (germline): LGHDT, YNNKEL (reference sequence). CDR3 size: 16 residues. Here the CDR3 reads CASSQETGGYTDTQYF. For the CDR3, the DNA is TGTGCCAGCAGCCAAGAAACGGGGGGGTACACAGATACGCAGTATTTT.

The CDR3 loop reads CASQQGANQPQHF. The CDR3, as DNA: TGTGCCAGTCAACAGGGGGCTAATCAGCCCCAGCATTTT. The gene calls are TRBV6-2 or TRBV6-3 and TRBJ1-5, with TRBD1 identical over 9 bases. Germline V CDR1 and CDR2: MNHEY, SVGEGT. The CDR3 consists of 13 residues. V lost 9 bases and J lost 4; bases outside the gene matches: 4.

The CDR3 loop is CASSLGDAKNYGYTF. CDR3 in DNA: TGTGCCAGCAGCCTAGGGGACGCAAAAAACTATGGCTACACCTTC. This chain connects TRBV4-2 to TRBJ1-2, with D perhaps TRBD1 (5 bases). Germline CDR1 LGHNA, CDR2 YNFKEQ. Trimming took 4 bases from V and 2 from J, leaving 14 bases between them. The CDR3 loop spans 15 amino acids.

The chain has TRBV7-6 and TRBJ2-2; TRBD1 matches at 10 bases. Losses at the gene ends were 3 bases for V and 4 bases for J; bases not matched to a gene: 14. Germline V gene data show CDR1 as SGHVS and CDR2 as FNYEAQ. The CDR3 extends over 19 amino acids. In DNA, the CDR3 is TGTGCCAGCAGCTTTAATCCGGGACAGGGGTCCTCGGGCACCGGGGAGCTGTTTTTT. Translating it yields CASSFNPGQGSSGTGELFF.

The table lists this clonotype with a few counts. The V and J genes are TRBV5-5 and TRBJ2-7, with no clear D. V lost 0 bases to trimming and J lost 6 bases, with 10 bases between them. In germline, CDR1 is SGHKS, CDR2 YYEKEE (reference sequence). The CDR3 contains 13 residues. The chain's CDR3 is CASSLDVGLEQYF. The CDR3 DNA reads TGTGCCAGCAGCTTGGATGTGGGTCTCGAGCAGTACTTC.

This clonotype appeared many times. The chain carries TRBV15 and TRBJ1-2, with a tentative D call TRBD1 (6 bases). The CDR3 consists of 13 residues. The germline gives CDR1 LNHNV, CDR2 YYDKDF (reference sequence). Trimming took off 6 bases at V and 7 bases at J, with 15 bases between the two ends. In DNA form, the CDR3 reads TGTGCCACCAGGAGCGCAACAGGGACTGGCTACACCTTC. It translates to CATRSATGTGYTF.

This clonotype was seen only a few times. The gene calls are TRBV7-2 and TRBJ2-5, with 11 bases identical to TRBD2. Germline V gene data show CDR1 as SGHTA and CDR2 as FQGNSA. The junction had 8 bases not matched to a gene; V was cut back by 3 bases and J by 5 bases. This CDR3 is built from 16 residues. The CDR3 reads CASSLGSGGASETQYF. The CDR3 nucleotides read TGTGCCAGCAGCTTGGGTAGCGGGGGGGCTAGTGAGACCCAGTACTTC.

The V and J genes are TRBV6-2 or TRBV6-3 and TRBJ2-1, with TRBD2 matching over 7 bases. CDR1 is MNHEY and CDR2 is SVGEGT in the germline V gene. This CDR3 comprises 16 residues. V was clipped by 7 bases and J by 5 bases; unmatched bases: 14. The CDR3 DNA is TGTGCCAGCACTCAGAGGGCGGGAGAGGTAAACAATGAGCAGTTCTTC. This encodes CASTQRAGEVNNEQFF.

This chain joins TRBV9 and TRBJ2-3; 10 bases line up with TRBD2. The germline V gene has CDR1 SGDLS and CDR2 YYNGEE. This CDR3 region has 15 residues. The J segment lost 3 bases and the V segment lost 4 bases, leaving 5 bases of the junction unmatched. As DNA, the CDR3 is TGTGCCAGCAGCATTAGCGGGGGGCTTACAGATACGCAGTATTTT. This codes for CASSISGGLTDTQYF.

At least ten counts were recorded for this clonotype. The DNA for the CDR3 is TGTGCCATCAGTCCCAGGGGAGGACAGAATAATTCACCCCTCCACTTT. It translates to CAISPRGGQNNSPLHF. V and J are TRBV10-3 and TRBJ1-6; maybe TRBD1 (6 bases). Between the trimmed V and J ends, which lost 5 bases and 5 bases, there was a span of 16 bases. This CDR3 has 16 residues. Germline CDR1 ENHRY, CDR2 SYGVKD.

This clonotype was recorded many times. The rearrangement uses TRBV20-1 and TRBJ2-3, with D possibly being TRBD2 (5 bases). V was cut by 0 bases and J by 6 bases, with 16 bases left in between. CDR3 length: 15 residues. From germline, CDR1 is DFQATT and CDR2 SNEGSKA (reference sequence). The CDR3 loop reads CSARDRTSPLDTQYF. CDR3 DNA sequence: TGCAGTGCTAGAGATCGTACTAGTCCCTTGGATACGCAGTATTTT.

This clonotype was detected ten times or more. This chain uses TRBV6-4 with TRBJ2-1, with TRBD2 matching over 12 bases. This CDR3 is built from 15 residues. Trimming removed 4 bases from V and 5 bases from J; junction bases left unmatched: 3. Germline V gene data show CDR1 as MRHNA and CDR2 as SNTAGT. CDR3 in amino acids: CASSAGLAGNNEQFF. The CDR3, as DNA: TGTGCCAGCAGTGCCGGACTAGCGGGAAACAATGAGCAGTTCTTC.